The clone carrying this T cell receptor (beta chain) has a handful of counts. These data belong to a study of Ad26.COV2.S vaccination and SARS-CoV-2 variants. Specified treatment: about 20 received Ad26.COV2.S at low or high dose, single or two shots; 5 received placebo; per-sample allocation not given. Each sample was drawn 63 days after the first injection (of vaccine or placebo). V dropped 4 bases and J dropped 1; count of bases not matched to a gene: 7. The CDR3 runs to 17 residues. Germline V gene lookup returns CDR1 KGHDR and CDR2 SFDVKD. Method: immunoSEQ multiplex PCR; TCRdb's copy keeps in-frame clones and lacks some. The top ten clones hold around 4.5% of a sample with about 350,000 clones, 75% to 90% of them seen once.

The TCR comes from a person between 18 and 65 years old who received the Ad26.COV2.S COVID-19 vaccine or a placebo. The specimen comprised peripheral blood, sampled in a trial of Ad26.COV2.S vaccine versus placebo. The chain carries TRBV24-1 and TRBJ1-1; 11 positions agree with TRBD1. This CDR3 reads CATSDPGQGVGNTEAFF. The CDR3 DNA is TGTGCCACCAGTGACCCGGGACAGGGGGTGGGGAACACTGAAGCTTTCTTT.